This T cell receptor (beta chain) originates from a study of graft-versus-host responses after intestinal transplantation. About the study: Transplants were multivisceral, liver-intestinal, or isolated intestinal. Recipients across the board were started on anti-thymocyte globulin induction, then kept on tacrolimus and steroids for about 3 years. Findings and caveats of the study: Early declines in HvG clones that occurred post-transplant were associated with peak circulating GvH clone levels. Subjects displaying graft-donor T cell macrochimerism possessed elevated graft-versus-host to host-versus-graft clonal ratios inside allografts.

Assay used: immunoSEQ multiplex PCR; TCRdb lists only in-frame clones, some missing. The table includes roughly 60,000 clones, about 90% detected once. On this clone: The antigen is undetermined.

V was clipped by 8 bases and J by 4 bases; unmatched bases: 13. This CDR3 region has 15 residues. Germline values: CDR1 LNHDA, CDR2 SQIVND (reference sequence). This TCR was sampled from a human patient who received an intestinal transplant, so some T cells may come from the graft donor. The chain joins TRBV19 to TRBJ1-2, with TRBD1 identical over 7 bases. The sequencing used PBMCs, collected 26 days after transplant. The CDR3 nucleotides are TGTGCCAGTCGTACCCCCACAGGGGTGAGCTATGGCTACACCTTC. It yields the protein CASRTPTGVSYGYTF.